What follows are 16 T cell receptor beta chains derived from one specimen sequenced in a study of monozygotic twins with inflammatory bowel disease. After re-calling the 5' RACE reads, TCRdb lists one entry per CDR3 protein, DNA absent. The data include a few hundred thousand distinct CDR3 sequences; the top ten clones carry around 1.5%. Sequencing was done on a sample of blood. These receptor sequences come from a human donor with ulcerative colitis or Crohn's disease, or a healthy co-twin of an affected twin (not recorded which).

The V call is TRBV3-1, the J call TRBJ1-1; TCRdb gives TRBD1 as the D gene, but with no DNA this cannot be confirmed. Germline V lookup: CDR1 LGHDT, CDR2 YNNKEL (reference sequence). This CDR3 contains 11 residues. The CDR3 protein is CASSQRGGAFF.

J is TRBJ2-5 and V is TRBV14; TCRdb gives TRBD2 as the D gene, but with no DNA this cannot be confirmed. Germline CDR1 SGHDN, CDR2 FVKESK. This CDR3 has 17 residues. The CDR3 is CASSPPGLAGGQETQYF.

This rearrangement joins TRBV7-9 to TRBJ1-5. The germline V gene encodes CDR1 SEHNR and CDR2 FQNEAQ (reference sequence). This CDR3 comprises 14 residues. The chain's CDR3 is CASSSSSGNQPQHF.

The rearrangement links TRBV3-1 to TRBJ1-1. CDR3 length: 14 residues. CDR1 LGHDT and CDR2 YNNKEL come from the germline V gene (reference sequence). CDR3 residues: CASSQGTRGAEAFF.

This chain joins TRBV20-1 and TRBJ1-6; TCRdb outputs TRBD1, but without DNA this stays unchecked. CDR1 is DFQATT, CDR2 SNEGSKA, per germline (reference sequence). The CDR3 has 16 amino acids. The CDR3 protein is CSAREGAGTGYSPLHF.

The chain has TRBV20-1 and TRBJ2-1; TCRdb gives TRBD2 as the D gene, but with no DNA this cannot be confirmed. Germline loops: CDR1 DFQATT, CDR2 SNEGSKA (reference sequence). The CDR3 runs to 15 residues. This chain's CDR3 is CSAGGGPGPYNEQFF.

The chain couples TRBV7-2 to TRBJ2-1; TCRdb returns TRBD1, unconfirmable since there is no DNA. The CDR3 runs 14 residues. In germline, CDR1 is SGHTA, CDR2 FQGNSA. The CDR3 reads CASSFFTGTNEQFF.

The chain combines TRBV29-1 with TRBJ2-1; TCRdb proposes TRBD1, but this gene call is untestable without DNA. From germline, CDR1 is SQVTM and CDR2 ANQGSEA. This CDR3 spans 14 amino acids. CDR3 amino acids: CSGGAGATYNEQFF.

CDR3 sequence reads: CASSPRSDRPNLSYNEQFF. This chain uses TRBV18 with TRBJ2-1; the D gene TCRdb calls, TRBD1, cannot be checked with no DNA. CDR3 length equals 19 residues. From germline, CDR1 is KGHSH and CDR2 LQKENI.

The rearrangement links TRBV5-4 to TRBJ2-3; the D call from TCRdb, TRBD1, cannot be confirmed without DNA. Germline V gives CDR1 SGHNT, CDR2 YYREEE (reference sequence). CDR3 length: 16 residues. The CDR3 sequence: CASSRANLEATDTQYF.

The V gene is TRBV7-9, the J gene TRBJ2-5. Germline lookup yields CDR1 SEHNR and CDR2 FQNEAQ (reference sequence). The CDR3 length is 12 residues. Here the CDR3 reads CASTRGQETQYF.

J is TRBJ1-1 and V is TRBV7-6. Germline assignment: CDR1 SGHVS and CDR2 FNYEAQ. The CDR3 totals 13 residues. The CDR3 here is CASSLQQNTEAFF.

The CDR3: CASSLLSVDEQFF. The rearrangement links TRBV5-1 to TRBJ2-1. The length of the CDR3 is 13 residues. Germline CDR1 reads SGHRS; CDR2 reads YFSETQ.

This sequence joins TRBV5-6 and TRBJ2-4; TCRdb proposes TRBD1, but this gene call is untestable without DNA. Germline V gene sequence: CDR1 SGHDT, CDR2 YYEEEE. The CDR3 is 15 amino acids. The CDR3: CASSLQGLAKNIQYF.

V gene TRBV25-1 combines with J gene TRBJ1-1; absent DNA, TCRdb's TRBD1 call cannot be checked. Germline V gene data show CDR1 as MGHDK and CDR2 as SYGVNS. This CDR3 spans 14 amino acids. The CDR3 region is CASSPGIPNAEAFF.

This chain's CDR3 is CASSFAGVRTEAFF. V gene TRBV27 combines with J gene TRBJ1-1; checking the TCRdb D call of TRBD1 is not possible without DNA. Germline V gene sequence: CDR1 MNHEY, CDR2 SMNVEV (reference sequence). The CDR3 contains 14 residues.